The 31 T cell receptor beta chains below were found in one sample sequenced in a study of tissue T cells after allogeneic stem cell transplantation. Only in-frame clones appear in the TCRdb table, and some are missing; sequencing was by immunoSEQ multiplex PCR. This sample carries some 1,900 clones, 55% to 70% of them seen once, and the ten largest clones take around a tenth. Time point meaning: mouse harvest day 7 after allogeneic transplant. Mouse grafts combined 10^7 T-cell-depleted bone marrow cells with 10^6 splenic CD5+ T cells. The sequencing input was liver tissue. The receptor set was obtained from a female BALB/c mouse given C57BL/6 T cells with graft-versus-host disease after an allogeneic hematopoietic cell transplant.

To note about this clone: The germline and genes are mouse ones. The CDR3 sequence: CASSRRLGGFSAETLYF. Incomplete CDR3 DNA: TGTGCCAGCTCTCGCCGACTGGGGGGGTTCAGTGCAGAAACGCTGTAT. V and J are TRBV12-1 and TRBJ2-3, with 11 bases matching TRBD2. The read ends 1 residue early relative to the CDR3; the germline J gene fills the gap. The V and J ends lost 2 bases and 0 bases, in that order; junction bases with no gene match: 6. CDR1 and CDR2 (germline): SGHSN, HYEKVE. The CDR3 length is 17 residues.

This clone was observed a handful of times. Mouse gene names and germline throughout. The CDR3 goes on 1 residue after the read ends, and that part is filled in from the germline J gene. The J gene is TRBJ2-7, the V gene TRBV13-3; D unclear. This CDR3 is 11 amino acids long. CDR1 and CDR2 (germline): NNHDY, SYVADS. The V gene lost 0 bases and the J gene lost 7 bases, with 5 bases spanning the gap. The CDR3 sequence: CASSDEGEQYF. CDR3 DNA, as far as it was read: TGTGCCAGCAGTGATGAAGGGGAACAGTAC.

Points on this clone: The listed genes are named as in mouse. The read ends 1 residue before the CDR3 terminus; that terminus is restored from the germline J gene. The V and J genes are TRBV2 and TRBJ1-4; TRBD1 might be the D (5 bases). Looked up from germline, CDR1 is LGHNA and CDR2 is YSYQKL. The CDR3 is made up of 14 amino acids. The V gene lost 3 bases and the J gene lost 0 bases, with 5 bases spanning the gap. The CDR3 DNA, read in part, is TGTGCCAGCAGCCAGGGGGTTTCCAACGAAAGATTATTT. As protein: CASSQGVSNERLF. The full-length CDR3 reads as CASSQGVSNERLFF.

A note on this clone: Gene names denote mouse genes. The read falls 1 residue short of the CDR3 end, and the missing part is taken from the germline J gene. The J gene is TRBJ1-4, the V gene TRBV26; tentative D call: TRBD1 (5 bases). The CDR3 is 14 residues long. Germline loops: CDR1 KGHPV, CDR2 FQNQEV (reference sequence). Trimming removed 2 bases from V and 3 bases from J, with 7 bases in between. Here the CDR3 reads CASSLTGANERLFF. The DNA read from the CDR3 is TGTGCCAGCAGTCTGACAGGAGCCAACGAAAGATTATTT.

This clone was seen a handful of times. Mouse germline and gene names are used. The read ends 1 residue early relative to the CDR3; the germline J gene fills the gap. The chain links TRBV5 to TRBJ2-7, with TRBD1 identical over 7 bases. Looked up from germline, CDR1 is LGHNA and CDR2 is YNLKQL (reference sequence). CDR3 length: 14 residues. The ends lost 0 bases at V and 7 bases at J; junction bases unmatched: 6. The sequenced part of the CDR3 DNA is TGTGCCAGCAGCCAAGACAGGGGGAGAGGAGAACAGTAC. Translating gives CASSQDRGRGEQY. The CDR3, in full, reads CASSQDRGRGEQYF.

About this clone: Gene labels here are mouse ones. The read ends 1 residue before the CDR3 terminus; that terminus is restored from the germline J gene. This chain links TRBV4 with TRBJ2-5; D perhaps matches TRBD2 (6 bases). The CDR3 runs to 14 residues. The germline CDR1 and CDR2 sequences are LGHDT and YNNKQL (reference sequence). Trimming shortened V by 5 bases and J by 0 bases, and 9 bases separated the two germline ends. CDR3 residues: CASSHTGNQDTQYF. CDR3 DNA (partial): TGTGCCAGCAGCCATACTGGGAACCAAGACACCCAGTAC. Full variable domain (missing parts from reference TRBV4 and TRBJ2-5): ETAVFQTPNYHVTQVGNEVSFNCKQTLGHDTMYWYKQDSKKLLKIMFSYNNKQLIVNETVPRRFSPQSSDKAHLNLRIKSVEPEDSAVYLCASSHTGNQDTQYFGPGTRLLVL.

This clone has only a few counts. The genes and germline here are from mouse. The observed sequence ends 1 residue before the CDR3 terminus, with the missing tail filled in from the germline J gene. The chain employs TRBV26 and TRBJ1-5; D perhaps matches TRBD1 (6 bases). The CDR3 runs to 13 residues. CDR1 KGHPV and CDR2 FQNQEV come from the germline V gene (reference sequence). V was clipped by 3 bases and J by 7 bases, with 10 bases between them. CDR3 sequence reads: CASSLPRGQAPLF. CDR3 bases read: TGTGCCAGCAGTCTCCCCAGGGGACAGGCTCCGCTT.

Turning to this clone: All gene names here are mouse names. The read finishes 1 residue shy of the CDR3 end, and the germline J gene is used to complete it. V gene TRBV20 combines with J gene TRBJ2-3; a weak D match, TRBD1 (6 bases). This CDR3 is built from 14 residues. Germline loops: CDR1 GFQATS, CDR2 STVNSAI. V lost 3 bases to trimming and J lost 1 base, with 11 bases between them. CDR3 amino acids: CGARQQGGAETLYF. Partial CDR3 DNA: TGTGGTGCTAGACAACAGGGCGGTGCAGAAACGCTGTAT.

On this clone: The listed genes are named as in mouse. From the germline J gene comes the end of the CDR3, since the read stops 1 residue before it. V usage is TRBV26 and J usage is TRBJ1-1; weak D call: TRBD1 (5 bases). Germline-derived CDR1 and CDR2 are KGHPV and FQNQEV (reference sequence). V was trimmed by 4 bases and J by 0 bases, leaving 6 bases between them. The CDR3 is 13 amino acids. CDR3 DNA (partial): TGTGCCAGCAGTCCGGGACAGAACACAGAAGTCTTC. Residues: CASSPGQNTEVF. The entire CDR3 sequence reads CASSPGQNTEVFF.

Remarks on this clone: At one end, the junction sequence differs from germline, possibly due to a read error. Gene names refer to mouse genes. The read terminates 1 residue before the CDR3 end, so the remaining end is supplied by the germline J gene. The J gene is TRBJ2-3, the V gene TRBV26; D might be TRBD2 (7 bases). This CDR3 is built from 15 residues. Per germline, CDR1 KGHPV and CDR2 FQNQEV (reference sequence). Incomplete CDR3 DNA: TGTGCCAGCAGCCTGAGGGGGGCGCGTGCAGAAATGCTGTAT. It encodes CASSLRGARAEMLY. The CDR3, in full, reads CASSLRGARAEMLYF.

The sample holds a few counts of this clone. The gene names given are mouse names. The read halts 1 residue ahead of the CDR3 end, with the missing end drawn from the germline J gene. The gene calls are TRBV12-2 and TRBJ1-2; the match to TRBD1 covers 7 bases. V was clipped by 0 bases and J by 5 bases; unmatched bases: 5. The CDR3 length is 14 residues. CDR1 is SGHLS, CDR2 HYDKME, per germline. Incomplete CDR3 DNA: TGTGCCAGCTCTCTCGAGGGCAGGGGGTCCGACTACACC. Translating gives CASSLEGRGSDYT. In full, the CDR3 reads CASSLEGRGSDYTF.

With regard to this clone: Gene and germline names: mouse. The CDR3 goes on 1 residue after the read ends, and that part is filled in from the germline J gene. This chain uses TRBV15 with TRBJ2-7; maybe TRBD2 (5 bases). V was cut by 3 bases and J by 4 bases, with 10 bases left in between. There are 13 residues in the CDR3. Looked up from germline, CDR1 is SGHND and CDR2 is FRSKSL. CDR3 amino acids: CASSLGWGYEQYF. Incomplete CDR3 DNA: TGTGCCAGCAGTTTGGGGTGGGGTTATGAACAGTAC.

Of note for this clone: The genes are named according to mouse. With the read ending 1 residue before the CDR3 end, the germline J gene is used to fill in that end. The V and J genes are TRBV19 and TRBJ2-7; TRBD2 matches 11 bases. The CDR3 sequence is 14 residues long. V was clipped by 5 bases and J by 3 bases; unmatched bases: 4. Germline CDR1 FNHDT, CDR2 SITEND (reference sequence). The covered CDR3 bases are TGTGCCAGCAGCGGGACTGGGGGATTCTATGAACAGTAC. Translation gives CASSGTGGFYEQY. The whole CDR3 protein is CASSGTGGFYEQYF.

A remark on this clone: The genes and germline here are from mouse. The CDR3 end falls 1 residue outside the read, so it is completed with the germline J gene. J is TRBJ2-4 and V is TRBV13-3; D is perhaps TRBD2 (7 bases). This CDR3 contains 17 residues. Germline assignment: CDR1 NNHDY and CDR2 SYVADS. V was trimmed by 2 bases and J by 1 base, leaving 17 bases between them. The CDR3 is CASSDRGEGGGQNTLYF. The covered CDR3 bases are TGTGCCAGCAGTGACAGGGGCGAAGGGGGGGGTCAAAACACCTTGTAC.

For this clone: The genes are named according to mouse. The read terminates 1 residue before the CDR3 end, so the remaining end is supplied by the germline J gene. The rearrangement uses TRBV26 and TRBJ2-2; perhaps TRBD1 as D (6 bases). Germline CDR1 reads KGHPV; CDR2 reads FQNQEV (reference sequence). Trimming pared 7 bases from V and 2 bases from J, leaving 8 bases between. The CDR3 is made up of 13 amino acids. The CDR3 bases that were read are TGTGCCAGCAAGGGGGAGAACACCGGGCAGCTCTAC. It yields the protein CASKGENTGQLY. The full-length CDR3 reads as CASKGENTGQLYF. The full variable domain, its missing parts supplied by reference TRBV26 and TRBJ2-2, is NSKVIQTPRYLVKGQGQKAKMRCIPEKGHPVVFWYQQNKNNEFKFLINFQNQEVLQQIDMTEKRFSAECPSNSPCSLEIQSSEAGDSALYLCASKGENTGQLYFGEGSKLTVL.

On this clone: Gene labels here are mouse ones. The read finishes 1 residue shy of the CDR3 end, and the germline J gene is used to complete it. The V call is TRBV31, the J call TRBJ2-2; maybe TRBD2 (7 bases). This CDR3 comprises 14 residues. V was trimmed by 0 bases and J by 5 bases, leaving 10 bases between them. Germline CDR1 reads GKSSPN; CDR2 reads SITVG. The sequenced part of the CDR3 DNA is TGTGCCTGGAGTCTAGGGGGGGTGACCGGGCAGCTCTAC. This translates into CAWSLGGVTGQLY. The whole CDR3 sequence reads CAWSLGGVTGQLYF.

To note about this clone: The genes and germline here are from mouse. Read data end 1 residue before the CDR3 end; the end is taken from the germline J gene. The chain joins TRBV13-3 to TRBJ2-5; unclear D gene. With 2 bases removed from V and 0 bases from J, the gap between germline ends came to 4 bases. The CDR3 is 13 residues long. Germline V gene data show CDR1 as NNHDY and CDR2 as SYVADS. The sequenced part of the CDR3 DNA is TGTGCCAGCAGTGAAGGTAACCAAGACACCCAGTAC. Translating gives CASSEGNQDTQY. The CDR3, in full, reads CASSEGNQDTQYF.

Concerning this clone itself: Each gene name is a mouse one. The read ends 1 residue before the CDR3 terminus; that terminus is restored from the germline J gene. V usage is TRBV26 and J usage is TRBJ2-7; 7 nucleotides match TRBD1. The CDR3 length is 13 residues. Germline loops: CDR1 KGHPV, CDR2 FQNQEV (reference sequence). J lost 2 bases, V lost 6 bases, and 4 bases had no gene match. CDR3 sequence reads: CASSTGTAYEQYF. The part of the CDR3 DNA that was read is TGTGCCAGCAGCACCGGGACAGCCTATGAACAGTAC.

Worth noting for this clone: Mouse germline and gene names are used. The observed sequence ends 1 residue before the CDR3 terminus, with the missing tail filled in from the germline J gene. The chain joins TRBV3 to TRBJ2-7; TRBD2 aligns across 10 bases. Trimming took 1 base from V and 4 from J; bases not matched to a gene: 1. The CDR3 is made up of 14 amino acids. Germline values: CDR1 SNHLY, CDR2 FYNGKV (reference sequence). CDR3 DNA, as far as it was read: TGTGCCAGCAGCTTAGGACTGGGGGGTTATGAACAGTAC. It is translated as CASSLGLGGYEQY. The CDR3 reads in full as CASSLGLGGYEQYF.

Note on this clone: Gene names are mouse gene names. The read is 1 residue too short to cover the CDR3 end, so that end is filled in from the germline J gene. The chain links TRBV2 to TRBJ1-4, with 7 bases aligning to TRBD1. The germline gives CDR1 LGHNA, CDR2 YSYQKL. V was clipped by 1 base and J by 2 bases; unmatched bases: 10. CDR3 length: 18 amino acids. CDR3 DNA (partial): TGTGCCAGCAGCCAAGCCCCTGACAGGGAGGGATCCAACGAAAGATTATTT. It is translated as CASSQAPDREGSNERLF. The CDR3 reads in full as CASSQAPDREGSNERLFF.

A remark on this clone: These gene names are mouse names. The read gets to within 1 residue of the CDR3 end, and the germline J gene fills in the rest. The chain links TRBV12-2 to TRBJ1-6; 7 bases line up with TRBD1. TRBJ1-6 is reported as an ORF; its role is uncertain. Unmatched junction bases numbered 6, after V lost 4 bases and J lost 7 bases. CDR3 length: 14 amino acids. Per the germline V gene, CDR1 is SGHLS and CDR2 is HYDKME. The CDR3 bases that were read are TGTGCCAGCTCGAACAGGGGAGGAAATTCGCCCCTCTAC. This gives the protein CASSNRGGNSPLY. The full-length CDR3 reads as CASSNRGGNSPLYF.

There are a few counts of this clone. Gene names are mouse gene names. The read terminates 1 residue before the CDR3 end, so the remaining end is supplied by the germline J gene. The chain links TRBV16 to TRBJ2-5; the D is unclear. The V end was cut by 0 bases, the J end by 4 bases, with 5 bases between. The CDR3 extends over 13 amino acids. Germline V lookup: CDR1 SGHSA, CDR2 FRNQAP. The CDR3 loop reads CASSLETKDTQYF. The CDR3 bases that were read are TGTGCAAGCAGCTTAGAGACAAAAGACACCCAGTAC.

With regard to this clone: Gene names are the mouse ones. The read is 1 residue too short to cover the CDR3 end, so that end is filled in from the germline J gene. J is TRBJ2-7 and V is TRBV13-1; the match to TRBD1 covers 12 bases. Germline trimming cut 3 bases from V and 6 bases from J; bases unmatched to any gene: 4. The CDR3 sequence is 14 residues long. Per the germline V gene, CDR1 is NSHNY and CDR2 is SYGAGN. CDR3 loop: CASSGGDRGREQYF. The sequenced CDR3 bases are TGTGCCAGCAGTGGGGGGGACAGGGGGCGTGAACAGTAC.

This clone was seen just once. The gene symbols are mouse symbols. The read stops 1 residue short of the end of the CDR3; the missing end is completed from the germline J gene. The chain combines TRBV17 with TRBJ1-1; possibly TRBD1 for D (6 bases). This CDR3 is 13 amino acids long. The ends were cut back, 4 bases at V and 4 bases at J, with 10 bases in the middle. CDR1 and CDR2 from the germline V gene are MNHDT and YYDKIL. CDR3 DNA, as far as it was read: TGTGCTAGCAGTAACGGGGGGCGCACAGAAGTCTTC. It codes for CASSNGGRTEVF. The entire CDR3 protein is CASSNGGRTEVFF.

Details on this clone: The germline and genes are mouse ones. The read terminates 1 residue before the CDR3 end, so the remaining end is supplied by the germline J gene. The gene calls are TRBV13-2 and TRBJ2-5; no reliable D call. The ends were cut back, 2 bases at V and 5 bases at J, with 9 bases in the middle. In germline, CDR1 is NNHNN, CDR2 SYGAGS (reference sequence). There are 13 residues in the CDR3. The CDR3 reads CASGDLTGDTQYF. The covered CDR3 bases are TGTGCCAGCGGTGACCTGACGGGAGACACCCAGTAC.

For this clone: Gene labels here are mouse ones. The read ends 1 residue shy of where the CDR3 ends; the end is completed using the germline J gene. The chain combines TRBV29 with TRBJ1-6, with 11 positions matching TRBD1. TRBJ1-6 is designated an ORF whose function remains uncertain. Germline lookup yields CDR1 MSHET and CDR2 SYDVDS. The CDR3 covers 16 residues. The ends lost 4 bases at V and 3 bases at J; junction bases unmatched: 2. Partial CDR3 DNA: TGTGCTAGCAGTTCCGGGACAGGGGGCTATAATTCGCCCCTCTAC. Translated: CASSSGTGGYNSPLY. The CDR3 as a whole reads CASSSGTGGYNSPLYF.

The sample holds one count of this clone. Mouse gene names and germline throughout. The part of the CDR3 DNA that was read is TGCTCCAGCAGTCAATTAAAGAAAGGTAGTCAAAACACCTTGTAC. It is translated as CSSSQLKKGSQNTLY. The full CDR3 protein is CSSSQLKKGSQNTLYF. The chain has TRBV23 and TRBJ2-4; the listed D gene, TRBD1, was not tested against the DNA. Read data end 1 residue before the CDR3 end; the end is taken from the germline J gene. The length of the CDR3 is 16 residues. Germline CDR1 is KGHTA and CDR2 is FQNQQP.

Concerning this clone itself: Germline and genes here are mouse. The read comes to an end 1 residue before the CDR3 does, leaving the germline J gene to fill in the end. The V call is TRBV3, the J call TRBJ2-5; 10 bases agree with TRBD2. Unmatched junction bases numbered 2, after V lost 4 bases and J lost 4 bases. Germline loops: CDR1 SNHLY, CDR2 FYNGKV (reference sequence). CDR3 size: 14 residues. The CDR3 bases that were read are TGTGCCAGCAGCTCCTGGGGGGGCGAAGACACCCAGTAC. Translated, it gives CASSSWGGEDTQY. The complete CDR3 protein is CASSSWGGEDTQYF.

This clone was observed once. Genes and germline are mouse. The chain's CDR3 is CASSLQGADTQYF. The part of the CDR3 DNA that was read is TGTGCAAGCAGCTTACAGGGGGCAGACACCCAGTAC. The genes are TRBV16 and TRBJ2-5, with 8 bases that match TRBD1. The DNA ends 1 residue before the CDR3 does, and the rest of the CDR3 is filled in from the germline J gene. Germline V gene lookup returns CDR1 SGHSA and CDR2 FRNQAP. The CDR3 is 13 residues long. The J segment lost 5 bases and the V segment lost 2 bases, leaving 0 bases of the junction unmatched. Together with reference TRBV16 and TRBJ2-5, the CDR3 gives the full variable domain: NAGVIQTPRHKVTGKGQEATLWCEPISGHSAVFWYRQTIVQGLEFLTYFRNQAPIDDSGMPKERFSAQMPNQSHSTLKIQSTQPQDSAVYLCASSLQGADTQYFGPGTRLLVL.

As regards this clone: Mouse gene names apply. The read terminates 1 residue before the CDR3 end, so the remaining end is supplied by the germline J gene. The chain combines TRBV26 with TRBJ1-1; tentative D call: TRBD1 (5 bases). The CDR3 covers 14 residues. Germline V gives CDR1 KGHPV, CDR2 FQNQEV (reference sequence). V lost 0 bases and J lost 1, with 6 bases in between. The CDR3 sequence is CASSLSGLNTEVFF. CDR3 DNA (partial): TGTGCCAGCAGTCTGTCGGGGCTAAACACAGAAGTCTTC.

For this clone: Genes and germline are mouse. The CDR3 here is CASSGDWGVQNTLYF. The sequenced CDR3 bases are TGTGCCAGCTCGGGGGACTGGGGAGTTCAAAACACCTTGTAC. The gene calls are TRBV12-1 and TRBJ2-4; TRBD2 agrees at 10 bases. The DNA ends 1 residue before the CDR3 does, and the rest of the CDR3 is filled in from the germline J gene. The CDR3 sequence is 15 residues long. The trim removed 4 bases at V and 2 bases at J, leaving 5 bases unmatched. Germline V gene lookup returns CDR1 SGHSN and CDR2 HYEKVE.